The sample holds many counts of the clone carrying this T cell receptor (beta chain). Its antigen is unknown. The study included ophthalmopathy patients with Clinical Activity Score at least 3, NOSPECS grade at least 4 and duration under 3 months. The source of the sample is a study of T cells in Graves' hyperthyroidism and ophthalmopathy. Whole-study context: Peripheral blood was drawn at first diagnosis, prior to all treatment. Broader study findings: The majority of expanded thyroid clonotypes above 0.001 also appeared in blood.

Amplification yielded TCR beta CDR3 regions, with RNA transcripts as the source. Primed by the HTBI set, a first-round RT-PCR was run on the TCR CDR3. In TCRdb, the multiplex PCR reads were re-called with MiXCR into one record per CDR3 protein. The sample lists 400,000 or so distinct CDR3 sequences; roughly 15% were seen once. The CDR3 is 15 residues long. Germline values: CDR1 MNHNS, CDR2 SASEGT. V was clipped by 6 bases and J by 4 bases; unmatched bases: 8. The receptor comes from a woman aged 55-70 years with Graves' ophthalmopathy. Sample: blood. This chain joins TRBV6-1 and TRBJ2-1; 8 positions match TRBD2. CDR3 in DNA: TGTGCCAGCAGCGAGACTAGCGCCTTATACAATGAGCAGTTCTTC. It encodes CASSETSALYNEQFF.